These 5 T cell receptor beta chains came from one sample sequenced in a study of T-cell memory formation after mild COVID-19. TCRdb fed the 5' RACE reads into MiXCR, producing one record per CDR3 protein. The sample contains 200,000 to 250,000 distinct CDR3 sequences, less than 20% of which appear only once. The sequenced material came from PBMCs or a T cell subset sorted from them (not recorded which). The receptors originated from an adult woman who had mild COVID-19 (a few samples of this study predate the infection). Cell type and time point are not known.

In this sample, this clonotype turned up once. The J gene is TRBJ2-7, the V gene TRBV7-2; 7 nucleotides align to TRBD1. Per the germline V gene, CDR1 is SGHTA and CDR2 is FQGNSA. V lost 5 bases to trimming and J lost 2 bases; unmatched junction nucleotides: 9. This CDR3 has 15 amino acids. The CDR3 DNA sequence: TGTGCCAGCAGCCCGGGGCTAGGGACAGCCTACGAGCAGTACTTC. Residues: CASSPGLGTAYEQYF.

This clonotype was picked up a small number of times. V gene TRBV5-1 combines with J gene TRBJ1-5, with a tentative D call TRBD1 (6 bases). CDR1 is SGHRS, CDR2 YFSETQ, per germline. Trimming pared 2 bases from V and 5 bases from J, leaving 11 bases between. The CDR3 runs to 14 residues. In nucleotides, the CDR3 is TGCGCCAGCAGCTTAACAGGGCGCGATCAGCCCCAGCATTTT. Protein sequence: CASSLTGRDQPQHF. Based on the CDR3 plus reference TRBV5-1 and TRBJ1-5, the full variable domain is KAGVTQTPRYLIKTRGQQVTLSCSPISGHRSVSWYQQTPGQGLQFLFEYFSETQRNKGNFPGRFSGRQFSNSRSEMNVSTLELGDSALYLCASSLTGRDQPQHFGDGTRLSIL.

This clonotype was seen a few times. The chain has TRBV19 and TRBJ2-7, with D maybe TRBD2 (5 bases). Germline CDR1 and CDR2: LNHDA and SQIVND (reference sequence). V shed 4 bases and J shed 7 bases, with 11 bases lying between them. The CDR3 has 12 residues. DNA of the CDR3: TGTGCCAGTAGTAAACGTCGGGGTGAGCAGTACTTC. Translation: CASSKRRGEQYF.

The chain carries TRBV4-1 and TRBJ1-2; possibly TRBD1 for D (5 bases). Germline V gene lookup returns CDR1 MGHRA and CDR2 YSYEKL. The CDR3 has 15 amino acids. V was trimmed by 4 bases and J by 3 bases, leaving 15 bases between them. CDR3 DNA: TGCGCCAGCAGCCTCCTCCCGGGGGGAGACTATGGCTACACCTTC. It specifies CASSLLPGGDYGYTF.

The CDR3 region is CASSVSAGGLIDEQFF. CDR3 in DNA: TGTGCCAGCAGCGTATCTGCGGGGGGGCTGATCGATGAGCAGTTCTTC. V is TRBV9 and J is TRBJ2-1; 9 positions match TRBD2. Germline loops: CDR1 SGDLS, CDR2 YYNGEE. The ends lost 1 base at V and 8 bases at J; junction bases unmatched: 10. The CDR3 totals 16 residues.